The clone carrying this TCR beta chain was seen just once. The sample comes from a study of blood T cell repertoires in COVID-19. Study in general: The United States, Italy and Spain supplied acute and convalescent COVID-19 samples. The cDNA or gDNA used as material had been derived from T cells, B-cell-depleted T cells, or PBMCs.

Sequencing was performed with immunoSEQ multiplex PCR; in TCRdb, only in-frame clones are kept and a portion is missing. Here the sample spans 35,000 to 55,000 clones, about nine tenths being singletons. The specimen was peripheral blood. The clonotype comes from a man aged 70 or older with active COVID-19.

CDR3 loop: CASSPGNTYNEQFF. The CDR3 DNA reads TGTGCCAGCAGCCCCGGGAACACCTACAATGAGCAGTTCTTC. The chain carries TRBV7-2 and TRBJ2-1; D is possibly TRBD2 (5 bases). Deletions cut 5 bases from V and 2 bases from J, with 10 bases between. Germline CDR1 SGHTA, CDR2 FQGNSA. The CDR3 length is 14 residues.